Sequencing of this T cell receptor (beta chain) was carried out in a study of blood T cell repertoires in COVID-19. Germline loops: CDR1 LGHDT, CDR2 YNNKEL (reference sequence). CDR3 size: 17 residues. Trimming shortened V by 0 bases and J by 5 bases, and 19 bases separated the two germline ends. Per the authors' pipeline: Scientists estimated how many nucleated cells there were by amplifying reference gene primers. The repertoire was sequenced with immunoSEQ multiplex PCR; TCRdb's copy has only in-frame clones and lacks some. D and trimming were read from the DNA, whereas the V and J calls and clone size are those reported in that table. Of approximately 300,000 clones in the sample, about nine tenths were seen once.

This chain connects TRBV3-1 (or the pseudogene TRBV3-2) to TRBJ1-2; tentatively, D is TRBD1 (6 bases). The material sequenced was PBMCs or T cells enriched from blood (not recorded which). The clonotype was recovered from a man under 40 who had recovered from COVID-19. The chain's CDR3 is CASSQDLSLFTGYGYTF. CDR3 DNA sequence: TGTGCCAGCAGCCAAGATCTATCTTTGTTCACAGGGTATGGCTACACCTTC.